This T cell receptor (beta chain) was observed in a study of OX40 agonist ivuxolimab in advanced cancers. Regarding the study as a whole: No antigen was identified for the clonally expanded peripheral T cells.

Germline CDR1 MNHNS, CDR2 SASEGT. V dropped 8 bases and J dropped 2; count of bases not matched to a gene: 12. The CDR3 runs to 15 residues. Notes on this clone: No antigen is known for it.

Libraries were prepared by immunoSEQ multiplex PCR; TCRdb keeps only in-frame clonotypes and omits some of them. The profile shows around 41,000 clones, more than 70% of them singletons. The source of this sequence is an adult with an advanced solid tumor such as melanoma, head and neck, liver or kidney cancer. The material was CD4+ or CD8+ T cells sorted from blood, obtained in a trial of the OX40 agonist ivuxolimab. The V gene is TRBV6-1, the J gene TRBJ2-7, with TRBD1 identical over 7 bases. CDR3 nucleotide sequence: TGTGCCAGCCGGCAAAGACAGGGCCTAACCTACGAGCAGTACTTC. It yields the protein CASRQRQGLTYEQYF.